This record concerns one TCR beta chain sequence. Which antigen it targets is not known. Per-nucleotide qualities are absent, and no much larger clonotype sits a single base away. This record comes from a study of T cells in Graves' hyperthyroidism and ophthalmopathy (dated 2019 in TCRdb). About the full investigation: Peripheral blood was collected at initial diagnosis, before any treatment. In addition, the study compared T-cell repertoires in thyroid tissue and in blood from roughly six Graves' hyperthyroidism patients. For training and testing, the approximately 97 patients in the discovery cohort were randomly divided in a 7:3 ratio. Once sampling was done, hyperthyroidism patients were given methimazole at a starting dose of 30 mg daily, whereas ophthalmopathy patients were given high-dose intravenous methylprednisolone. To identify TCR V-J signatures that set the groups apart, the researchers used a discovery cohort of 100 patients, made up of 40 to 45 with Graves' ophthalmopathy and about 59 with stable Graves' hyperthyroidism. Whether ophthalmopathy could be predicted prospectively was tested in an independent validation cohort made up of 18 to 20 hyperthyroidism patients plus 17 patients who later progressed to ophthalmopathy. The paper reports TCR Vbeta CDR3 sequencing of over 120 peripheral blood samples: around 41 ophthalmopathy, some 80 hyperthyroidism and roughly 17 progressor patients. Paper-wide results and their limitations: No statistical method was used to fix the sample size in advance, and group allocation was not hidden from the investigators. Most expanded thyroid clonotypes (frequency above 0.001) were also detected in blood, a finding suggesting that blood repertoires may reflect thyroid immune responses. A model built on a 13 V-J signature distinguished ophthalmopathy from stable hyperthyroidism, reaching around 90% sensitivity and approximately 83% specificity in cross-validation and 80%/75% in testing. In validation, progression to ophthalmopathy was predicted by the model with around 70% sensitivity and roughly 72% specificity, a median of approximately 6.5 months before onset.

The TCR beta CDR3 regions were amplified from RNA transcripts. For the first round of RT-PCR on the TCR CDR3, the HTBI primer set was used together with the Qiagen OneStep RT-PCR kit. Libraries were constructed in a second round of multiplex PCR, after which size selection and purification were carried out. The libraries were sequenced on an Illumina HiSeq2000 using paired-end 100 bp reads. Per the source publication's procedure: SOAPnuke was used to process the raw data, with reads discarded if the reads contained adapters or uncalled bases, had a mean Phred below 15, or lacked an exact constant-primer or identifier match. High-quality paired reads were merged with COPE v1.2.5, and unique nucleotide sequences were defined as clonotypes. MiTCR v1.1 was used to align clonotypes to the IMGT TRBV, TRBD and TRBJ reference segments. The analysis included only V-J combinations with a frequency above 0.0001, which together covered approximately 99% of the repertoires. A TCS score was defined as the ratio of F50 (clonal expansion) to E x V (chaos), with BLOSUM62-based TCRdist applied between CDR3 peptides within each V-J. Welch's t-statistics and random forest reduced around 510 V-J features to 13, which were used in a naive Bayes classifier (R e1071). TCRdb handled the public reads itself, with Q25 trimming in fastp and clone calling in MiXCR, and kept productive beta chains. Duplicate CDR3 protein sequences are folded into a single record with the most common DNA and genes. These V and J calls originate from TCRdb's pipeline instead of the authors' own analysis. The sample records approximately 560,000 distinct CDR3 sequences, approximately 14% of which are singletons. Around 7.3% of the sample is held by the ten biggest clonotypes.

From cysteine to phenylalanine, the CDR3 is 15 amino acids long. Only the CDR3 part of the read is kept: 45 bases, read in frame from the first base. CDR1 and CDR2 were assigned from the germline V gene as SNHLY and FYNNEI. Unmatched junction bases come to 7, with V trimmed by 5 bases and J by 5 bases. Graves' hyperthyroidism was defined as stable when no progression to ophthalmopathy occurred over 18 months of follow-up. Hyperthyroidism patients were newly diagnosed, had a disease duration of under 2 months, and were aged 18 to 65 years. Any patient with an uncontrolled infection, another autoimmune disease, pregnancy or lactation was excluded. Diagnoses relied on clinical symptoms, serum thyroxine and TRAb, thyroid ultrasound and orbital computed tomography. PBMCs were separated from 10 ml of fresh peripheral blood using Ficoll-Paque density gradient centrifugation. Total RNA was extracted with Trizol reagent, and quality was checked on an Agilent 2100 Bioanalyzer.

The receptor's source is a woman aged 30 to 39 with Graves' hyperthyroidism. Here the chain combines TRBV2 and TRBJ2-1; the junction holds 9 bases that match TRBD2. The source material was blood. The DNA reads TGTGCCAGCAGTCCCGGGACTAGCAACCACAATGAGCAGTTCTTC. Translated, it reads CASSPGTSNHNEQFF.